Below, one TCR beta chain is given with its context. The germline V gene has CDR1 ENHRY and CDR2 SYGVKD. J was trimmed by 5 bases and V by 3 bases; bases with no gene match: 10. The CDR3 totals 16 residues. This entry belongs to a study of blood T cell repertoires in COVID-19. Across the study: The United States, Italy and Spain supplied acute and convalescent COVID-19 samples. T cells, B-cell-depleted T cells, or PBMCs supplied cDNA or gDNA.

In the original analysis: Reference gene primer amplification gave nucleated cell count estimates. The method was immunoSEQ multiplex PCR; TCRdb's version includes in-frame clones alone and lacks a portion of them. V, J and clone size are those of that table, while D and trimming were read from the DNA. The repertoire holds 150,000 to 200,000 clones, with more than 80% as singletons. The source of this sequence is a woman aged 55-70 years with COVID-19, enrolled during active disease. The V and J genes are TRBV10-3 and TRBJ1-1; TRBD1 aligns across 9 bases. Sequenced material: peripheral blood. CDR3 coding DNA: TGTGCCATCAGTGAAAGGGGGACAGGGACCTCAACTGAAGCTTTCTTT. Translating gives CAISERGTGTSTEAFF.